This T cell receptor (beta chain) was captured by sequencing in a study of cytomegalovirus exposure and HLA in healthy donors (TCRdb year 2017). Study-wide context: The 666 repertoires of the first cohort and the roughly 120 validation repertoires were produced on the same platform, according to a later analysis. The study was designed to test whether signatures of past pathogen exposure could be identified by cataloging public T cell receptors. In addition to the first cohort of roughly 700 subjects, a separate validation cohort of 120 different subjects was used. High-throughput TCR immunosequencing, statistical association of individual TCRs with disease status, and machine learning were combined to predict cytomegalovirus infection status.

Of note for this clone: No cognate antigen has been identified for it. The input lacks base qualities; no much larger clone sits a single base away.

Relative to germline, V is missing 6 bases and J is missing 4 bases, with 9 bases of the junction outside any gene match. The CDR1 and CDR2 encoded by the germline V gene (reference sequence) are LNHDA and SQIVND. There are 15 amino acids in the CDR3, from cysteine to phenylalanine inclusive. The DNA shown is the 45-base CDR3, in frame from base 1. The library was obtained by the immunoSEQ multiplex PCR assay. Processing in the source paper ran as follows. A statistical classification framework was built for diagnosing cytomegalovirus status from the catalog of TCR beta chain sequences. TCRdb obtained this table from immuneACCESS and retained in-frame rearrangements with V and J assigned. These tables miss some clones; where compared with another copy, unresolved V genes account for less than half of the shortfall, and the remainder is unexplained. The DNA gave D and trimming, while V, J and clone size come from that table. Recorded for this sample are over 150,000 clones; around 84% of them occurred a single time. Together, the top ten hold about 16% of the sample.

The donors belonged to the validation cohort of approximately 130 subjects, which was separate from the approximately 700-subject first cohort. The paper as a whole reports these results and caveats: The classifier was reported to diagnose cytomegalovirus status with high specificity and sensitivity in both the original cohort and the validation cohort. The study gave a list of 150 to 200 TCR beta chains associated with cytomegalovirus. In vitro tests confirmed that a few of the cytomegalovirus-associated TCR beta chains recognize cytomegalovirus antigens. The validation cohort had no HLA typing available for a later analysis, so co-occurrence within that cohort was assessed over all 120 or so repertoires. In a later analysis, TCRs clustered in the first cohort were found to also tend to co-occur in the roughly 120 validation repertoires, with roughly 93% of cluster scores above 0. While some public TCRs were present in many individuals, most TCR sequences turned up only very rarely across donors. According to the authors, the approach could potentially be generalized to other disease states and immunological phenotypes.

Sequenced input: PBMCs. The chain links TRBV19 with TRBJ1-3; TRBD1 agrees with 7 junctional bases. The receptor was isolated from a man aged 18 to 30 in good health and CMV-seropositive. The CDR3 reads as follows: CASSVRTGRGNTIYF. The nucleotides read TGTGCCAGTAGCGTCCGGACAGGTCGAGGAAACACCATATATTTT.